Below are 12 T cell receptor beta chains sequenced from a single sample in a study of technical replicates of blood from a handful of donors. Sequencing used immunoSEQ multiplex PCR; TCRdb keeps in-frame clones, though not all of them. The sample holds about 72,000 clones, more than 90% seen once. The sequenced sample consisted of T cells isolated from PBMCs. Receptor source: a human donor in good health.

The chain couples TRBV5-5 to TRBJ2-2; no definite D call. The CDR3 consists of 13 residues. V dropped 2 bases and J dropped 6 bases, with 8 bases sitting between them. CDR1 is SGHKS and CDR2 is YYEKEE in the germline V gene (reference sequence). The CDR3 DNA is TGTGCCAGCAGCTTACACCCGCCCGGGGAGCTGTTTTTT. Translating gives CASSLHPPGELFF. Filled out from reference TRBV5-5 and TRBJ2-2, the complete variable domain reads DAGVTQSPTHLIKTRGQQVTLRCSPISGHKSVSWYQQVLGQGPQFIFQYYEKEERGRGNFPDRFSARQFPNYSSELNVNALLLGDSALYLCASSLHPPGELFFGEGSRLTVL.

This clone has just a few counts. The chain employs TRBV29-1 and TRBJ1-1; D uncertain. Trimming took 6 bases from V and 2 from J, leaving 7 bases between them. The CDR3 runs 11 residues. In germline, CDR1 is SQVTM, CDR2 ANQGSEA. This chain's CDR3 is CSVVKNTEAFF. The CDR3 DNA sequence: TGCAGCGTCGTAAAAAACACTGAAGCTTTCTTT.

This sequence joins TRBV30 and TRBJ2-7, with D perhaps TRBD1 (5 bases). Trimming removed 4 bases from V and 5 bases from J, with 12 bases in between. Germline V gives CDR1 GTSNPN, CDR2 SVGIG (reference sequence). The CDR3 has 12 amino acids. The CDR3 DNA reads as TGTGCCTGGACAGGGTTTAGTCACGAGCAGTACTTC. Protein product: CAWTGFSHEQYF.

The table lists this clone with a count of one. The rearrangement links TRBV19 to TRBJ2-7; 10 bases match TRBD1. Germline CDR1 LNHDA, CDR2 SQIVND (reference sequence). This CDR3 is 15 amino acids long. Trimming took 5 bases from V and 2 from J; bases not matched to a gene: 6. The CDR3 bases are TGTGCCAGTAGTGTATACGGGACAGGGGCCTACGAGCAGTACTTC. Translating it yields CASSVYGTGAYEQYF.

The CDR3, as DNA: TGTGCCCTCGGGTACACTGAAGCTTTCTTT. Its translation: CALGYTEAFF. The gene calls are TRBV27 and TRBJ1-1; the D is unclear. Germline V lookup: CDR1 MNHEY, CDR2 SMNVEV (reference sequence). Trimming stripped 11 bases from V and 3 bases from J, with 7 bases between. This CDR3 is built from 10 residues.

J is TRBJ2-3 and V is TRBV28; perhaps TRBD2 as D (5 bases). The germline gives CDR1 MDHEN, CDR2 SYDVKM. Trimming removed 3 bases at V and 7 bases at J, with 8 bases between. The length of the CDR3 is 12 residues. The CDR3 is CASSLQRYTQYF. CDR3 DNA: TGTGCCAGCAGTTTGCAGCGGTATACGCAGTATTTT. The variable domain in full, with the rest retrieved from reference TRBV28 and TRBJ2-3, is DVKVTQSSRYLVKRTGEKVFLECVQDMDHENMFWYRQDPGLGLRLIYFSYDVKMKEKGDIPEGYSVSREKKERFSLILESASTNQTSMYLCASSLQRYTQYFGPGTRLTVL.

CDR3 sequence reads: CSVEGWASGRSDTGELFF. The CDR3 nucleotides read TGCAGCGTTGAAGGGTGGGCTAGCGGGAGGAGCGACACCGGGGAGCTGTTTTTT. The V call is TRBV29-1, the J call TRBJ2-2; 11 bases align to TRBD2. Germline V gene sequence: CDR1 SQVTM, CDR2 ANQGSEA. V lost 1 base, J lost 3 bases, and 10 bases stayed unmatched. There are 18 residues in the CDR3.

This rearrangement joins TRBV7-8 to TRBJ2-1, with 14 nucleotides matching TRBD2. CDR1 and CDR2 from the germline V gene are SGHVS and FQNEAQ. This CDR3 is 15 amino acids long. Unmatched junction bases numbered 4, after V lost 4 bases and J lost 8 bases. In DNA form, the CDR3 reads TGTGCCAGCAGCTCAGGGACTAGCGGGAGCGATGAGCAGTTCTTC. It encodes CASSSGTSGSDEQFF.

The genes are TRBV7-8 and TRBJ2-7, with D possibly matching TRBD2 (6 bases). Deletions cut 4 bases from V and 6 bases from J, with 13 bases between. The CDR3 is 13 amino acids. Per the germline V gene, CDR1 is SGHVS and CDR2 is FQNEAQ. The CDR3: CASSSNWGVEQYF. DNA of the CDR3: TGTGCCAGCAGCTCTAATTGGGGGGTCGAGCAGTACTTC.

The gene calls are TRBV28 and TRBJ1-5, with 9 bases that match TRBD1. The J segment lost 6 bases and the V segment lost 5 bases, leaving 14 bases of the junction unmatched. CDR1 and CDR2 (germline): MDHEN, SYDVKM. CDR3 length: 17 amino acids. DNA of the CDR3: TGTGCCAGCAGTGACCGAGGCACAGGGGGCTATGGTCAGCCCCAGCATTTT. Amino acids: CASSDRGTGGYGQPQHF.

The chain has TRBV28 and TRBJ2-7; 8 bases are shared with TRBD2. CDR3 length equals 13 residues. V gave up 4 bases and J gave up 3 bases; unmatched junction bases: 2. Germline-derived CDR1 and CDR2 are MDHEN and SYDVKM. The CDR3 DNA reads TGTGCCAGCAGTTCCGGGGGGGGCTACGAGCAGTACTTC. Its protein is CASSSGGGYEQYF.

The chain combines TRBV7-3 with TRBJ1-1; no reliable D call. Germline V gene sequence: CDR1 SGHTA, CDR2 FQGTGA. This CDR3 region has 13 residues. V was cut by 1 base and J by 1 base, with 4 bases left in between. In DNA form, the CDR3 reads TGTGCCAGCAGCTTAATTAGGAACACTGAAGCTTTCTTT. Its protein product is CASSLIRNTEAFF.